Below are 12 T cell receptor beta chains sequenced from a single sample in a study of immune heterogeneity within non-small cell lung tumors. The authors amplified TCR beta CDR3 by multiplex PCR with 32 V and 13 J primers. TCRdb passed the multiplex PCR reads through MiXCR, listing each CDR3 protein once. There are 21,000 or so distinct CDR3 sequences in the sample; approximately 30% occur only once, and 4.4% lies in the top ten. Genomic DNA from bulk tumor acted as the template, and 600 ng was loaded per sample. Biopsy collection occurred during surgery, with several far-apart biopsies per primary tumor. Enrolled patients presented with newly diagnosed, previously untreated non-small cell lung cancer and underwent curative surgery. The source material was lung tumor tissue. Receptors were obtained from a middle-aged man with non-small cell lung cancer.

This chain connects TRBV7-9 to TRBJ2-1; 7 bases fit TRBD2. CDR3 size: 17 residues. The germline CDR1 and CDR2 sequences are SEHNR and FQNEAQ (reference sequence). Unmatched junction bases numbered 18, after V lost 5 bases and J lost 8 bases. The CDR3 DNA sequence: TGTGCCAGCAGCCTAAGGGGTGGCGGGAGTCGGGGGGATGAGCAGTTCTTC. Its translation is CASSLRGGGSRGDEQFF.

Points on this clonotype: Since a much larger clone is just one base distant, this may be a read error. The rearrangement uses TRBV10-3 and TRBJ2-7; D not certain. CDR1 and CDR2 from the germline V gene are ENHRY and SYGVKD. This CDR3 has 14 residues. As DNA, the CDR3 is TGTGCCATCAGTGAGTCGCACAGCCTCTACCAGCAGTACTTC. Translation: CAISESHSLYQQYF.

This clonotype rates as medium-sized (0.01 to 0.1%). J is TRBJ2-1 and V is TRBV24-1; D unclear. With 9 bases removed from V and 8 bases from J, the gap between germline ends came to 10 bases. The CDR3 covers 11 residues. Germline CDR1 is KGHDR and CDR2 is SFDVKD. DNA of the CDR3: TGTGCCACCGGCAAGCGCGATGAGCAGTTCTTC. Translating gives CATGKRDEQFF.

This clonotype has just one count. This clone may be a read error of a much larger clone one base away. The rearrangement links TRBV19 to TRBJ2-2; 7 positions agree with TRBD1. CDR3 length: 14 residues. In germline, CDR1 is LNHDA, CDR2 SQIVND (reference sequence). The V and J ends lost 6 bases and 4 bases, in that order; junction bases with no gene match: 5. The chain's CDR3 is CASRIQGSTGELFF. The CDR3 DNA reads as TGTGCCAGTAGAATACAGGGGTCCACCGGGGAGCTGTTTTTT.

As regards this clonotype: The junction differs from germline at one of its ends, possibly a read error. For the CDR3, the DNA is TGCGCCAGCAGTAGGGGCTACAGTGAGCAGTTCTTC. It codes for CASSRGYSEQFF. The J gene is TRBJ2-1, the V gene TRBV5-1; TRBD1 might be the D (5 bases). The CDR3 has 12 residues. In germline, CDR1 is SGHRS, CDR2 YFSETQ.

On this clonotype itself: Given the absence of the conserved phenylalanine or tryptophan at the CDR3 end, a read error is likely. This chain links TRBV9 with TRBJ2-7; 7 positions match TRBD1. J was trimmed by 4 bases and V by 3 bases; bases with no gene match: 10. This CDR3 is built from 15 residues. Germline loops: CDR1 SGDLS, CDR2 YYNGEE. The CDR3 is CASSETGTALYEQYS. In DNA form, the CDR3 reads TGTGCCAGCAGCGAAACCGGGACAGCACTATACGAGCAGTACTCC.

The chain links TRBV27 to TRBJ2-6; the D gene is possibly TRBD2 (6 bases). Germline CDR1 reads MNHEY; CDR2 reads SMNVEV (reference sequence). The CDR3 is made up of 14 amino acids. V was clipped by 9 bases and J by 6 bases, with 15 bases between them. CDR3 region: CARSAGPSANVLTF. The CDR3 coding sequence is TGTGCCAGAAGTGCGGGACCCTCGGCCAACGTCCTGACTTTC.

V and J are TRBV24-1 and TRBJ2-2; D might be TRBD2 (6 bases). Trimming removed 5 bases at V and 1 base at J, with 10 bases between. The CDR3 length is 15 residues. In germline, CDR1 is KGHDR, CDR2 SFDVKD. The DNA for the CDR3 is TGTGCCACCAGTGCCCTGGGGGGGAACACCGGGGAGCTGTTTTTT. Its translation: CATSALGGNTGELFF.

Worth noting for this clonotype: A much larger clonotype is one base distant, so this may be a read error. The genes are TRBV19 and TRBJ2-1; D gene unclear. The CDR3 covers 15 residues. Germline V CDR1 and CDR2: LNHDA, SQIVND (reference sequence). Trimming took 7 bases from V and 0 from J, leaving 13 bases between them. Written as DNA, the CDR3 is TGTGCCAGTATCGGAGTGGCTTTCTCCTACAATGAGCAGTTCTTC. This gives the protein CASIGVAFSYNEQFF.

Of note for this clonotype: This is likely a read error, given that the CDR3 carries no conserved phenylalanine or tryptophan at its end. This rearrangement joins TRBV11-2 to TRBJ1-1, with TRBD1 as a possible D gene (5 bases). This CDR3 spans 13 amino acids. The germline V gene has CDR1 SGHAT and CDR2 FQNNGV. V was shortened by 5 bases and J by 5 bases, with 12 bases between the two germline ends. CDR3 bases: TGTGCCAGCAGCCCAGGGTTTGGGACTGAAGCTTTCTCT. As protein: CASSPGFGTEAFS.

This clonotype was recorded at least ten times. The chain joins TRBV2 to TRBJ1-6; D remains unclear. Per germline, CDR1 SNHLY and CDR2 FYNNEI. The CDR3 is 11 residues long. Trimming shortened V by 2 bases and J by 7 bases, and 0 bases separated the two germline ends. CDR3 region: CASSENSPLHF. The CDR3 nucleotides are TGTGCCAGCAGTGAAAATTCACCCCTCCACTTT.

This clonotype was detected a few times. The V and J genes are TRBV5-6 and TRBJ2-5; the D is unclear. V lost 4 bases, J lost 5 bases, and 15 bases lay in between. Germline V gene sequence: CDR1 SGHDT, CDR2 YYEEEE. This CDR3 is 14 amino acids long. In DNA, the CDR3 is TGTGCCAGCAGCCTCCTCGACATGGGGGAGACCCAGTACTTC. It encodes CASSLLDMGETQYF. The variable domain in full, completed from reference TRBV5-6 and TRBJ2-5, reads DAGVTQSPTHLIKTRGQQVTLRCSPKSGHDTVSWYQQALGQGPQFIFQYYEEEERQRGNFPDRFSGHQFPNYSSELNVNALLLGDSALYLCASSLLDMGETQYFGPGTRLLVL.